The present TCR beta chain was sequenced within a study of early T cells in non-severe SARS-CoV-2 infection. Study details: Chains were unpaired, as sequencing was done on bulk RNA from unsorted whole blood. Findings of the study overall: Lookups in VDJdb leaned toward anti-spike CD8 responses and missed private and CD4 specificities.

Germline CDR1 is LGHDT and CDR2 is YNNKEL (reference sequence). The J segment lost 5 bases and the V segment lost 4 bases, leaving 6 bases of the junction unmatched. This CDR3 is built from 16 residues. As part of library construction, unique molecular identifiers were attached to individual cDNA molecules. TCRdb re-called the 5' RACE reads through MiXCR, storing one row per CDR3 protein. Of approximately 52,000 distinct CDR3 sequences listed, around 14% are singletons. With regard to this clonotype: The antigen remains undetermined.

Sample: whole blood, taken at baseline. The genes are TRBV3-1 and TRBJ2-1; 12 bases match TRBD2. The receptor comes from an adult who was a healthcare worker with PCR-confirmed SARS-CoV-2 infection or an uninfected control (not recorded which). The CDR3 nucleotides are TGTGCCAGCAGCCTTTGGACTAGCGGGGCTAACAATGAGCAGTTCTTC. The encoded protein is CASSLWTSGANNEQFF.